The 28 T cell receptor beta chains presented below share a single source sample, sequenced in a study of CD8 T cells in ankylosing spondylitis. TCRdb re-called the 5' RACE reads through MiXCR, storing one row per CDR3 protein. The sample consists of about 160,000 distinct CDR3 sequences, roughly 18% of them appearing once. The sequencing sample was made of blood, either unsorted or a sorted T cell fraction (not recorded which). These receptors came from a male donor with ankylosing spondylitis or in good health (not recorded which).

The chain links TRBV5-1 to TRBJ2-1, with D uncertain. Germline CDR1 SGHRS, CDR2 YFSETQ. The CDR3 sequence is 13 residues long. Deletions cut 0 bases from V and 8 bases from J, with 9 bases between. CDR3 DNA sequence: TGCGCCAGCAGCTTGGTCGACGGGTATGAGCAGTTCTTC. This encodes CASSLVDGYEQFF.

This clonotype was counted many times. The rearrangement joins TRBV5-1 to TRBJ1-4, with 9 bases identical to TRBD1. Trimming cost V 3 bases and J 8 bases; bases outside gene matches: 5. Germline loops: CDR1 SGHRS, CDR2 YFSETQ. This CDR3 has 14 amino acids. The CDR3, as DNA: TGCGCCAGCAGCTCCGGGACAGGGAGAGAAAAACTGTTTTTT. Translated: CASSSGTGREKLFF.

This clonotype was detected ten times or more. This chain uses TRBV5-1 with TRBJ2-3; D is unresolved. The germline gives CDR1 SGHRS, CDR2 YFSETQ. CDR3 length equals 14 residues. V was trimmed by 0 bases and J by 0 bases, leaving 5 bases between them. Here the CDR3 reads CASSLAPSTDTQYF. CDR3 bases: TGCGCCAGCAGCTTGGCTCCCAGCACAGATACGCAGTATTTT.

The chain recombines TRBV20-1 with TRBJ2-1; weak D call: TRBD2 (6 bases). CDR1 is DFQATT and CDR2 is SNEGSKA in the germline V gene (reference sequence). V gave up 4 bases and J gave up 8 bases, with 21 bases separating them. This CDR3 is built from 15 residues. Written as DNA, the CDR3 is TGCAGTGCTATGGGTCGGGAGCCCCGGCGGTATGAGCAGTTCTTC. Translation: CSAMGREPRRYEQFF.

The V and J genes are TRBV10-3 and TRBJ2-7, with 10 bases aligning to TRBD2. V lost 6 bases, J lost 1 base, and 9 bases stayed unmatched. Germline V gene sequence: CDR1 ENHRY, CDR2 SYGVKD. The CDR3 loop spans 16 amino acids. CDR3: CAIRGASGSRSYEQYF. DNA for the CDR3: TGTGCCATCAGAGGGGCTAGCGGGAGTAGGTCCTACGAGCAGTACTTC.

The chain links TRBV3-1 to TRBJ2-2; D remains ambiguous. The ends were cut back, 4 bases at V and 6 bases at J, with 6 bases in the middle. Germline-derived CDR1 and CDR2 are LGHDT and YNNKEL (reference sequence). CDR3 length equals 12 residues. Written as DNA, the CDR3 is TGTGCCAGCAGCCCCTTCCCCGGGGAGCTGTTTTTT. It specifies CASSPFPGELFF. The full variable domain, in which reference TRBV3-1 and TRBJ2-2 provide the parts outside the CDR3, is DTAVSQTPKYLVTQMGNDKSIKCEQNLGHDTMYWYKQDSKKFLKIMFSYNNKELIINETVPNRFSPKSPDKAHLNLHINSLELGDSAVYFCASSPFPGELFFGEGSRLTVL.

V gene TRBV10-3 combines with J gene TRBJ2-5, with 7 bases fitting TRBD2. Germline trimming cut 11 bases from V and 2 bases from J; bases unmatched to any gene: 11. This CDR3 spans 14 amino acids. Germline CDR1 is ENHRY and CDR2 is SYGVKD. Here the CDR3 reads CACGGGVKQETQYF. CDR3 coding DNA: TGTGCCTGTGGTGGGGGGGTCAAACAAGAGACCCAGTACTTC.

This clonotype was recorded many times. This chain uses TRBV6-4 with TRBJ1-1, with D unclear. Germline values: CDR1 MRHNA, CDR2 SNTAGT. This CDR3 is 14 amino acids long. Trimming cost V 1 base and J 4 bases, with 10 bases left between them. The CDR3 DNA reads TGTGCCAGCAGTGACTTTTTTCCGGGCACTGAAGCTTTCTTT. Translation gives CASSDFFPGTEAFF.

The V call is TRBV5-1, the J call TRBJ2-7; D is possibly TRBD2 (5 bases). Germline V gene lookup returns CDR1 SGHRS and CDR2 YFSETQ. Trimming left V 1 base short and J 5 bases short, with 10 bases between. CDR3 length equals 13 residues. The CDR3 is CASSLSWGDEQYF. CDR3 bases: TGCGCCAGCAGCTTGTCTTGGGGAGACGAGCAGTACTTC.

For the CDR3, the DNA is TGTGCCAGCAGTGAACCACGGGGAGGTGATACGCAGTATTTT. It is translated as CASSEPRGGDTQYF. The gene calls are TRBV28 and TRBJ2-3; TRBD2 might be the D (6 bases). V dropped 5 bases and J dropped 6 bases, with 15 bases sitting between them. CDR1 MDHEN and CDR2 SYDVKM come from the germline V gene. The CDR3 spans 14 residues.

The chain couples TRBV5-4 to TRBJ2-1, with TRBD2 as a possible D gene (5 bases). There are 15 residues in the CDR3. The V gene lost 4 bases and the J gene lost 3 bases, with 14 bases spanning the gap. CDR1 is SGHNT and CDR2 is YYREEE in the germline V gene (reference sequence). The CDR3 sequence: CASSLSGSGYNEQFF. For the CDR3, the DNA is TGTGCCAGCAGCCTTAGTGGGAGCGGCTACAATGAGCAGTTCTTC. Together with reference TRBV5-4 and TRBJ2-1, the CDR3 gives the full variable domain: ETGVTQSPTHLIKTRGQQVTLRCSSQSGHNTVSWYQQALGQGPQFIFQYYREEENGRGNFPPRFSGLQFPNYSSELNVNALELDDSALYLCASSLSGSGYNEQFFGPGTRLTVL.

The gene calls are TRBV20-1 and TRBJ1-5; no clear D. The V end was cut by 6 bases, the J end by 5 bases, with 14 bases between. Germline V gives CDR1 DFQATT, CDR2 SNEGSKA (reference sequence). The CDR3 totals 13 residues. In nucleotides, the CDR3 is TGCAGTGCCCTCGGAACCGGGGATCAGCCCCAGCATTTT. Its protein is CSALGTGDQPQHF.

This clonotype was picked up a small number of times. This chain joins TRBV29-1 and TRBJ2-3; 7 bases are shared with TRBD2. J lost 0 bases, V lost 4 bases, and 7 bases had no gene match. The CDR3 is 15 amino acids. Germline values: CDR1 SQVTM, CDR2 ANQGSEA. For the CDR3, the DNA is TGCAGCGTTGCCCGAGCTAGCGGAAGCACAGATACGCAGTATTTT. It yields the protein CSVARASGSTDTQYF.

CDR3 coding DNA: TGCGCCAGCAGCAACCTAGAGACCCAGTACTTC. Translating gives CASSNLETQYF. The chain is built from TRBV5-1 and TRBJ2-5; D call uncertain. Germline-derived CDR1 and CDR2 are SGHRS and YFSETQ. V was shortened by 4 bases and J by 4 bases, with 5 bases between the two germline ends. The CDR3 totals 11 residues.

The chain carries TRBV29-1 and TRBJ1-2; D is undetermined. The germline gives CDR1 SQVTM, CDR2 ANQGSEA. CDR3 size: 11 residues. Trimming took off 6 bases at V and 1 base at J, with 6 bases between the two ends. The CDR3 coding sequence is TGCAGCGTATCCGTTAACTATGGCTACACCTTC. This translates into CSVSVNYGYTF.

This clonotype was recorded a few times. The V and J genes are TRBV29-1 and TRBJ2-1; no firm D call. CDR3 length: 14 amino acids. The germline V gene has CDR1 SQVTM and CDR2 ANQGSEA. The V end lost 4 bases, the J end lost 8 bases, and 18 bases lay between the germline ends. DNA for the CDR3: TGCAGCGTTGGGGCTACTTACCACAGAGATGAGCAGTTCTTC. It is translated as CSVGATYHRDEQFF.

In this sample, this clonotype turned up a few times. For the CDR3, the DNA is TGTGCCAGCAGTTACTCGACGCATCAGCCCCAGCATTTT. Translated: CASSYSTHQPQHF. The V gene is TRBV6-5, the J gene TRBJ1-5; D unclear. Deletions cut 0 bases from V and 5 bases from J, with 5 bases between. The length of the CDR3 is 13 residues. CDR1 and CDR2 from the germline V gene are MNHEY and SVGAGI.

The chain recombines TRBV5-1 with TRBJ2-2; D gene unclear. Germline CDR1 SGHRS, CDR2 YFSETQ. The CDR3 totals 13 residues. Trimming pared 5 bases from V and 2 bases from J, leaving 7 bases between. The CDR3 reads CASRQRNTGELFF. CDR3 sequence (DNA): TGCGCCAGCAGACAGCGAAACACCGGGGAGCTGTTTTTT.

This clonotype was seen more than once but under ten times. The genes are TRBV5-6 and TRBJ1-5; D is possibly TRBD1 (5 bases). CDR1 is SGHDT, CDR2 YYEEEE, per germline. Trimming removed 3 bases from V and 4 bases from J, with 17 bases in between. CDR3 length: 16 amino acids. CDR3 amino acids: CASSSLAGPANQPQHF. CDR3 nucleotides: TGTGCCAGCAGCTCCCTGGCAGGGCCGGCAAATCAGCCCCAGCATTTT.

This clonotype has a count of ten or more. The chain has TRBV21-1 and TRBJ2-1; the table's D gene call, TRBD2, was not cross checked with the DNA. TRBV21-1 counts as a pseudogene. The CDR3 spans 21 residues. In DNA form, the CDR3 reads TGTGCCAGCAGCAAAAGTAGCGTGGGGAGGCGCGAGAGGAGCTCCTACAATGAGCAGTTCTTC. Its protein product is CASSKSSVGRRERSSYNEQFF.

The chain combines TRBV19 with TRBJ2-1, with D possibly being TRBD2 (6 bases). The CDR3 is 11 amino acids. Trimming took 4 bases from V and 12 from J, leaving 10 bases between them. The germline gives CDR1 LNHDA, CDR2 SQIVND (reference sequence). For the CDR3, the DNA is TGTGCCAGTAGTAGCGGGATGGGGCAGTTCTTC. It specifies CASSSGMGQFF.

This clonotype was detected many times. The rearrangement links TRBV7-7 to TRBJ2-5, with D possibly matching TRBD1 (6 bases). CDR3 length: 14 amino acids. CDR1 is SSHAT, CDR2 FNYEAQ, per germline (reference sequence). V dropped 4 bases and J dropped 1 base, with 10 bases sitting between them. CDR3 protein: CASSSSTGQETQYF. The CDR3 nucleotides read TGTGCCAGCAGCTCGTCGACAGGCCAAGAGACCCAGTACTTC.

This clonotype was found many times. The chain carries TRBV6-5 and TRBJ2-5; D remains unclear. With 2 bases removed from V and 5 bases from J, the gap between germline ends came to 12 bases. Germline loops: CDR1 MNHEY, CDR2 SVGAGI. The CDR3 is 14 amino acids. CDR3 nucleotide sequence: TGTGCCAGCAGTTACGGCAGATCCGGGGAGACCCAGTACTTC. Its translation is CASSYGRSGETQYF.

Many counts were recorded for this clonotype. This rearrangement joins TRBV29-1 to TRBJ1-2, with unresolved D. This CDR3 is 12 amino acids long. Germline CDR1 is SQVTM and CDR2 is ANQGSEA. Trimming left V 4 bases short and J 4 bases short, with 10 bases between. The chain's CDR3 is CSVARDIYGYTF. The CDR3 nucleotides are TGCAGCGTTGCCCGAGACATCTATGGCTACACCTTC.

The CDR3 DNA reads TGTGCCTGGAGATTCGGGGGCTCTAGCAATCAGCCCCAGCATTTT. Its translation is CAWRFGGSSNQPQHF. The chain is built from TRBV30 and TRBJ1-5; D might be TRBD1 (6 bases). Trimming stripped 3 bases from V and 0 bases from J, with 12 bases between. This CDR3 is built from 15 residues. Germline values: CDR1 GTSNPN, CDR2 SVGIG (reference sequence).

The sample holds many counts of this clonotype. The chain combines TRBV10-3 with TRBJ2-2; 7 bases align to TRBD1. The CDR3 is made up of 15 amino acids. The junction had 3 bases not matched to a gene; V was cut back by 0 bases and J by 5 bases. Germline-derived CDR1 and CDR2 are ENHRY and SYGVKD. CDR3 sequence reads: CAISESRQGTGELFF. In DNA, the CDR3 is TGTGCCATCAGTGAGTCGAGACAGGGAACCGGGGAGCTGTTTTTT.

V is TRBV12-3 or TRBV12-4 and J is TRBJ2-3, with D uncertain. This CDR3 is built from 11 residues. With 5 bases removed from V and 9 bases from J, the gap between germline ends came to 9 bases. CDR3 residues: CASSALGTQYF. The DNA of the CDR3 is TGTGCCAGCAGTGCCCTTGGGACGCAGTATTTT.

This clonotype was observed at least ten times. The J gene is TRBJ1-1, the V gene TRBV5-1; D is possibly TRBD1 (5 bases). From germline, CDR1 is SGHRS and CDR2 YFSETQ. The CDR3 is made up of 14 amino acids. The V and J ends lost 2 bases and 1 base respectively, with 9 bases between them. This CDR3 is CASSLAGGNTEAFF. The CDR3 bases are TGCGCCAGCAGCTTAGCGGGGGGGAACACTGAAGCTTTCTTT.